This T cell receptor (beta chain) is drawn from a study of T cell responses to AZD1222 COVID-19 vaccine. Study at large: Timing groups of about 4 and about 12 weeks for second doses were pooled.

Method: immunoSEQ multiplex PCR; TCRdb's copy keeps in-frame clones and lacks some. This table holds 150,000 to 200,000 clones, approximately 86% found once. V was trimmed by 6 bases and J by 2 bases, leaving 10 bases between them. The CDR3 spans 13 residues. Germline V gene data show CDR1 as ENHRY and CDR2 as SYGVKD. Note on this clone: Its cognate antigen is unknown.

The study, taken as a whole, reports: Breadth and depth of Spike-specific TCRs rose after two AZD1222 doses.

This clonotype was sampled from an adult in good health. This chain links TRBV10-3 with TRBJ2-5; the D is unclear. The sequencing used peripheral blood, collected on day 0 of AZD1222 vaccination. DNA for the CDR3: TGTGCCATCAGGGGCTTACAGCAAGAGACCCAGTACTTC. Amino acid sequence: CAIRGLQQETQYF.